This entry describes one TCR beta chain. V shed 2 bases, J shed 7 bases, and the junction held 0 bases outside the gene matches. This CDR3 contains 14 residues. The germline CDR1 and CDR2 sequences are MDHEN and SYDVKM. Noted time point: pretreatment peripheral blood. Patients in the study were battling locally advanced or metastatic urothelial carcinoma. The sample comes from a study of PD-L1 blockade in urothelial cancer. Background on the study: Males with bladder-origin urothelial cancer constituted about 90% of the roughly 30 patients. Blood was evaluated 3 weeks (second dose) and 6 weeks after therapy began. T cell content in blood samples showed a median of around 150,000.

Produced via immunoSEQ multiplex PCR; TCRdb's table is partial and in-frame only. The top ten clones hold under 3.5% of a sample with around 130,000 clones, around 84% of them seen once. The chain is built from TRBV28 and TRBJ1-6, with 9 bases lining up with TRBD1. This receptor was obtained from a man aged 50-60 years with urothelial cancer. The sample consisted of PBMCs, taken around atezolizumab (anti-PD-L1) treatment. This chain's CDR3 is CASSLDRGNSPLHF. In DNA form, the CDR3 reads TGTGCCAGCAGTTTAGACAGGGGGAATTCACCCCTCCACTTT.